Presented here are 21 T cell receptor beta chains from one specimen sequenced in a study of breast tumors, draining lymph nodes, adjacent tissues. Each CDR3 protein gets one entry after TCRdb re-called the multiplex PCR reads with MiXCR. Of 200,000 or so distinct CDR3 sequences detected, approximately 33% appear once; the ten largest clones hold around 4.4%. The lymph nodes were axillary draining lymph nodes from breast cancer patients. Material for sequencing was axillary lymph node tissue. These receptors all stem from a female donor with breast cancer. Some clones in this sample may be carry-over from other donors' samples.

As for this clonotype: This may stem from a read error, because a much larger clone lies one nucleotide away. The chain uses TRBV20-1 and TRBJ2-7; 8 positions match TRBD2. Germline V lookup: CDR1 DFQATT, CDR2 SNEGSKA (reference sequence). Unmatched junction bases numbered 11, after V lost 4 bases and J lost 6 bases. The CDR3 runs to 14 residues. The CDR3, as DNA: TGCAGTGCTACCAGCGGGAGCCTCGCCTCCGAGCAGTACTTC. It translates to CSATSGSLASEQYF.

The sample holds a few counts of this clonotype. The V gene is TRBV18, the J gene TRBJ1-2; tentative D call: TRBD1 (5 bases). V was pared by 11 bases and J by 8 bases, with 18 bases between. This CDR3 region has 12 residues. Germline V CDR1 and CDR2: KGHSH, LQKENI. CDR3 bases: TGTGCCGGCGCCCGGGAGGGGAGCGGCTACACCTTC. Translating it yields CAGAREGSGYTF.

This clonotype was seen ten or more times. The V gene is TRBV6-2 or TRBV6-3, the J gene TRBJ2-1; a weak D match, TRBD2 (6 bases). V was clipped by 2 bases and J by 5 bases, with 16 bases between them. In germline, CDR1 is MNHEY, CDR2 SVGEGT. This CDR3 has 16 amino acids. In DNA, the CDR3 is TGTGCCAGCAGTTACCCCGAGGTAGCGGCAAACAATGAGCAGTTCTTC. Translation: CASSYPEVAANNEQFF.

The rearrangement links TRBV2 to TRBJ2-2, with TRBD1 matching over 8 bases. Losses at the gene ends were 6 bases for V and 2 bases for J; bases not matched to a gene: 11. The CDR3 sequence is 17 residues long. CDR1 and CDR2 from the germline V gene are SNHLY and FYNNEI. As DNA, the CDR3 is TGTGCCAGCAGCTCATACCGGGACAGGAGCAACACCGGGGAGCTGTTTTTT. It translates to CASSSYRDRSNTGELFF.

V and J are TRBV5-1 and TRBJ1-2; D unresolved. This CDR3 is built from 13 residues. Per germline, CDR1 SGHRS and CDR2 YFSETQ. V was shortened by 3 bases and J by 8 bases, with 14 bases between the two germline ends. The CDR3: CASSSVSREGYTF. The CDR3 DNA is TGCGCCAGCAGCTCGGTCAGCCGAGAAGGCTACACCTTC.

As concerns this clonotype: A much larger clone differs from this one at a single base, so this may be a read error. V and J are TRBV7-9 and TRBJ1-6; D not resolved. The CDR3 sequence is 12 residues long. Germline values: CDR1 SEHNR, CDR2 FQNEAQ (reference sequence). Deletions cut 7 bases from V and 9 bases from J, with 10 bases between. The DNA for the CDR3 is TGTGCCAGCACAACGGGAAGTTCACCCCTCCACTTT. Translating gives CASTTGSSPLHF.

This clonotype was seen repeatedly, ten times or more. This chain uses TRBV18 with TRBJ2-7; D gene uncertain. V was clipped by 1 base and J by 6 bases, with 10 bases between them. Germline CDR1 is KGHSH and CDR2 is LQKENI. The CDR3 sequence is 13 residues long. In DNA form, the CDR3 reads TGTGCCAGCTCACCACGAAAAGAAGGCGAGCAGTACTTC. Its protein is CASSPRKEGEQYF.

This clonotype was recorded at least ten times. This chain uses TRBV9 with TRBJ2-1; 8 bases are shared with TRBD2. This CDR3 region has 14 residues. Germline V lookup: CDR1 SGDLS, CDR2 YYNGEE. Trimming removed 5 bases from V and 8 bases from J; junction bases left unmatched: 9. The DNA of the CDR3 is TGTGCCAGCAGTCCTCACGGGGGGGTCGATGAGCAGTTCTTC. Translated, it gives CASSPHGGVDEQFF.

This clonotype was seen at least ten times. The rearrangement joins TRBV28 to TRBJ2-7, with D possibly matching TRBD1 (6 bases). Per the germline V gene, CDR1 is MDHEN and CDR2 is SYDVKM. V gave up 8 bases and J gave up 2 bases, with 19 bases separating them. CDR3 length: 15 amino acids. The CDR3 here is CASGSTGTPPYEQYF. As DNA, the CDR3 is TGTGCCAGCGGCTCCACCGGGACACCACCCTACGAGCAGTACTTC.

This clonotype has ten or more counts. The V gene is TRBV5-8, the J gene TRBJ1-4; D is perhaps TRBD1 (5 bases). There are 14 residues in the CDR3. V was shortened by 7 bases and J by 5 bases, with 15 bases between the two germline ends. Germline CDR1 and CDR2: SGHTS and YDEGEE. CDR3 loop: CASLPGLQNEKLFF. In nucleotides, the CDR3 is TGTGCCAGCCTGCCAGGGTTGCAGAATGAAAAACTGTTTTTT.

This clonotype was found many times. The chain links TRBV20-1 to TRBJ2-1, with D unclear. Germline loops: CDR1 DFQATT, CDR2 SNEGSKA (reference sequence). The CDR3 totals 15 residues. V lost 2 bases and J 2 bases, leaving 13 bases between the germline ends. The CDR3 loop reads CSARWAGSTYNEQFF. The CDR3 DNA sequence: TGCAGTGCTAGATGGGCCGGGTCTACCTACAATGAGCAGTTCTTC.

This clonotype was observed at least ten times. The chain is built from TRBV13 and TRBJ2-1; D gene unclear. The CDR3 runs to 14 residues. V lost 0 bases and J 8 bases, leaving 11 bases between the germline ends. The germline gives CDR1 PRHDT, CDR2 FYEKMQ (reference sequence). The CDR3 DNA reads as TGTGCCAGCAGCTTAGGCCTCCGGATCCATGAGCAGTTCTTC. Amino acid sequence: CASSLGLRIHEQFF. The full variable domain, with the rest looked up from reference TRBV13 and TRBJ2-1, is AAGVIQSPRHLIKEKRETATLKCYPIPRHDTVYWYQQGPGQDPQFLISFYEKMQSDKGSIPDRFSAQQFSDYHSELNMSSLELGDSALYFCASSLGLRIHEQFFGPGTRLTVL.

This clonotype occurred a few times. V gene TRBV18 combines with J gene TRBJ2-1; weak D call: TRBD1 (6 bases). Germline V CDR1 and CDR2: KGHSH, LQKENI. V lost 6 bases to trimming and J lost 1 base, with 13 bases between them. The CDR3 has 15 residues. CDR3 in amino acids: CASSQQGRSYNEQFF. The CDR3 nucleotides read TGTGCCAGCTCCCAACAGGGTAGGTCCTACAATGAGCAGTTCTTC.

This clonotype was seen more than once but under ten times. A much more abundant neighbour one base away suggests this may be a read error. The V call is TRBV6-6, the J call TRBJ1-2, with 7 bases aligning to TRBD1. The CDR3 length is 14 residues. V lost 6 bases to trimming and J lost 2 bases; unmatched junction nucleotides: 6. The V gene's germline CDR1 is MNHNY and CDR2 SVGAGI (reference sequence). The CDR3, as DNA: TGTGCCAGCAGCCGACAGGGTAAAAACTATGGCTACACCTTC. This sequence encodes CASSRQGKNYGYTF.

The chain links TRBV19 to TRBJ1-1; possibly TRBD1 for D (6 bases). CDR3 size: 13 residues. CDR1 and CDR2 from the germline V gene are LNHDA and SQIVND (reference sequence). Trimming pared 6 bases from V and 6 bases from J, leaving 14 bases between. DNA of the CDR3: TGTGCCAGTAGGGTCCAGGGGAGGTCTGAAGCTTTCTTT. Residues: CASRVQGRSEAFF.

Concerning this clonotype: This may stem from a read error, because a much larger clone lies one nucleotide away. CDR3 loop: CASSLPDGSGNTIYF. CDR3 bases: TGTGCCAGCAGTTTACCGGACGGCTCTGGAAACACCATATATTTT. This chain joins TRBV6-6 and TRBJ1-3; no definite D call. Trimming stripped 4 bases from V and 0 bases from J, with 10 bases between. The CDR3 has 15 residues. CDR1 MNHNY and CDR2 SVGAGI come from the germline V gene (reference sequence).

This rearrangement joins TRBV11-2 to TRBJ2-3; 8 positions agree with TRBD2. Germline assignment: CDR1 SGHAT and CDR2 FQNNGV. The V and J ends lost 4 bases and 3 bases, in that order; junction bases with no gene match: 3. CDR3 length: 14 amino acids. DNA of the CDR3: TGTGCCAGCAGCTCGGGGGGGGAAACAGATACGCAGTATTTT. It codes for CASSSGGETDTQYF. Variable domain in full (rest from reference TRBV11-2 and TRBJ2-3): EAGVAQSPRYKIIEKRQSVAFWCNPISGHATLYWYQQILGQGPKLLIQFQNNGVVDDSQLPKDRFSAERLKGVDSTLKIQPAKLEDSAVYLCASSSGGETDTQYFGPGTRLTVL.

The chain recombines TRBV6-5 with TRBJ1-1; D is ambiguous. The CDR3 contains 13 residues. The germline CDR1 and CDR2 sequences are MNHEY and SVGAGI. The V end lost 0 bases, the J end lost 6 bases, and 8 bases lay between the germline ends. CDR3: CASSYSGSAEAFF. The CDR3 bases are TGTGCCAGCAGTTACTCGGGGAGCGCTGAAGCTTTCTTT.

In DNA form, the CDR3 reads TGTGCCAGCAGCCTAAGACAGGGTAGTTCACCCCTCCACTTT. Its protein product is CASSLRQGSSPLHF. The genes are TRBV9 and TRBJ1-6, with 7 bases aligning to TRBD1. The V segment lost 4 bases and the J segment 9 bases; nucleotides outside the gene matches: 7. The length of the CDR3 is 14 residues. CDR1 SGDLS and CDR2 YYNGEE come from the germline V gene.

There are many counts of this clonotype. V gene TRBV5-1 combines with J gene TRBJ1-2; D unresolved. CDR3 length: 13 amino acids. The V gene's germline CDR1 is SGHRS and CDR2 YFSETQ. V dropped 3 bases and J dropped 8 bases, with 14 bases sitting between them. DNA of the CDR3: TGCGCCAGCAGCTCGACCCCAGACGGAGGCTACACCTTC. Encoded protein: CASSSTPDGGYTF.

Concerning this clonotype itself: A much larger clone is a single base away; this may be a read error. V is TRBV20-1 and J is TRBJ2-7, with 7 bases aligning to TRBD1. CDR3 size: 16 residues. V lost 0 bases and J lost 1; bases outside the gene matches: 9. The V gene's germline CDR1 is DFQATT and CDR2 SNEGSKA (reference sequence). The CDR3 sequence is CSARDLLGTASYEQYF. CDR3 bases: TGCAGTGCTAGAGATCTCCTTGGGACAGCGTCCTACGAGCAGTACTTC.